The entry that follows covers one T cell receptor beta chain sequence. Its matching antigen is unknown. In germline, CDR1 is KGHSH, CDR2 LQKENI. The CDR3 runs to 16 residues. With 0 bases removed from V and 3 bases from J, the gap between germline ends came to 12 bases. These data belong to a study of T cell responses to AZD1222 COVID-19 vaccine. General study points: The study identified only five to seven AZD1222 recipients as seropositive at baseline. None of the repertoires were sampled until the peak T cell response had passed. Across spike, vaccine-associated CD4 TCRs were found, dominant at 160-218 and 743-854. Targeting of unmutated variant regions was reportedly seen in nearly half of spike-specific TCRs.

Using immunoSEQ multiplex PCR, the repertoire was profiled, and TCRdb retains in-frame clones only, with some absent. Of approximately 52,000 clones listed, 87% are singletons. The chain couples TRBV18 to TRBJ2-1; D is perhaps TRBD1 (6 bases). This TCR was recovered from an adult who received the AZD1222 COVID-19 vaccine. This specimen was peripheral blood, taken 28 days after the second AZD1222 dose. CDR3 nucleotide sequence: TGTGCCAGCTCACCACCGTTAGTCAGGGGCTACAATGAGCAGTTCTTC. It encodes CASSPPLVRGYNEQFF.